Sequencing of this T cell receptor (beta chain) was carried out in a study of molecular identifiers for immune sequencing clone quantification. Study overall: Replicate experiments took RNA from about 20,000 or 100,000 naive CD8 cells, divided it five ways and sequenced four.

A word on this clonotype: The antigen is not known. Being one base from a much bigger clone, this may be a read error.

Regarding the study as a whole: Whereas clones above 20 RNA copies held under 1% of naive-cell molecules, they held over 97% of effector molecules. Barcodes shared by identical TCR molecules could lead to underestimated sizes of highly expanded clones.

Each CDR3 protein gets one entry after TCRdb re-called the PCR reads with MiXCR. The repertoire holds 300,000 to 400,000 distinct CDR3 sequences, around 21% seen once, with under 0.95% in the top ten. Using a CD8+CD4-CCR7+CD45RA+ phenotype, naive CD8 T cells were sorted. This TCR was sampled from a human donor in good health. Some libraries in this study had Jurkat cell RNA spiked in. What was sequenced was naive CD8+ T cells from blood, with Jurkat cell RNA spiked in. Subset meaning: FACS-sorted CD8+CD4-CCR7+CD45RA+ naive T cells.

Written as DNA, the CDR3 is TGTGCCAGCAGCGTAGAAGCGAGACAGGGAATAGGGAACACCGAGGAGCTGTTTTTT. It translates to CASSVEARQGIGNTEELFF. The chain has TRBV9 and TRBJ2-2; 7 nucleotides match TRBD1. CDR3 size: 19 residues. Germline values: CDR1 SGDLS, CDR2 YYNGEE.